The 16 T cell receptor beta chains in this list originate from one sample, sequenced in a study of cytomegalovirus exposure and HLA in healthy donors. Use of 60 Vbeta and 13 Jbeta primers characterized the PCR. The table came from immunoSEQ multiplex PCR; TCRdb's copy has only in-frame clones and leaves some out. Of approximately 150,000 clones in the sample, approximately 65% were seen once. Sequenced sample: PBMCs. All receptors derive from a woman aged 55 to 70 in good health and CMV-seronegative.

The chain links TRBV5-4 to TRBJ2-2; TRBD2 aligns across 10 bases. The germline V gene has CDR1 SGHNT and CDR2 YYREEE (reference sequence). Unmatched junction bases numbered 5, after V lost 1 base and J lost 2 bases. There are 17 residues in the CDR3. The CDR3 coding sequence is TGTGCCAGCAGCTTGTCCCTAGCGGGGGCCAACACCGGGGAGCTGTTTTTT. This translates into CASSLSLAGANTGELFF.

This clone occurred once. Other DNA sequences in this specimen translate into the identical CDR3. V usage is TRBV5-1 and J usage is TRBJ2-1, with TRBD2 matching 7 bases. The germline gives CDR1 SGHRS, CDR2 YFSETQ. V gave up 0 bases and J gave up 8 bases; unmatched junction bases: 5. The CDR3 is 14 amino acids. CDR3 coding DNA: TGCGCCAGCAGCTTGGGGACTAGTGGCGATGAGCAGTTCTTC. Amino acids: CASSLGTSGDEQFF.

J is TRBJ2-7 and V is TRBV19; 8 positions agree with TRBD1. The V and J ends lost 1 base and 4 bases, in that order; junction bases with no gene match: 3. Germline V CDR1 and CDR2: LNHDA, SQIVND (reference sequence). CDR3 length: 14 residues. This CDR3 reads CASSIGRGLYEQYF. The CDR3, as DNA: TGTGCCAGTAGTATAGGCAGGGGGCTTTACGAGCAGTACTTC.

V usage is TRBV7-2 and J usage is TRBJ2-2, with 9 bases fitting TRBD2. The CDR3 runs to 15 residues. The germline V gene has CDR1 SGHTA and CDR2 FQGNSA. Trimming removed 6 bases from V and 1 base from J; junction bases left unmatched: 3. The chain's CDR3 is CASRPRGGNTGELFF. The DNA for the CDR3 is TGTGCCAGCAGGCCGCGGGGGGGGAACACCGGGGAGCTGTTTTTT.

The CDR3 bases are TGTGCCAGCAGTTTGGTGGACAGGGAGTATGGCTACACCTTC. Amino acid sequence: CASSLVDREYGYTF. The chain employs TRBV28 and TRBJ1-2; 8 nucleotides line up with TRBD1. The germline V gene encodes CDR1 MDHEN and CDR2 SYDVKM. The CDR3 sequence is 14 residues long. With 3 bases clipped from V and 5 bases from J, the junction kept 5 bases outside the gene matches.

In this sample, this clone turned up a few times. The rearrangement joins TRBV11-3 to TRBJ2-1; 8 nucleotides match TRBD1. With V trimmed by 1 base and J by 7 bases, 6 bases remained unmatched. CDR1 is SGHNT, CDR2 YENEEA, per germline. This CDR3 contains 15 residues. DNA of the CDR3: TGTGCCAGCAGCTTAGGACAGGGGAGTGGAAATGAGCAGTTCTTC. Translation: CASSLGQGSGNEQFF.

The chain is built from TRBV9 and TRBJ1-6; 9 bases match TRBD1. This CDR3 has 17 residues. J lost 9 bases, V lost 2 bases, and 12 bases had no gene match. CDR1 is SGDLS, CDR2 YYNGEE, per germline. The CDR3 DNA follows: TGTGCCAGCAGCGTTGATTTGTCGGACAGGGGTAGTTCACCCCTCCACTTT. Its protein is CASSVDLSDRGSSPLHF. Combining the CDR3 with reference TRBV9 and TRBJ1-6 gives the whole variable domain DSGVTQTPKHLITATGQRVTLRCSPRSGDLSVYWYQQSLDQGLQFLIQYYNGEERAKGNILERFSAQQFPDLHSELNLSSLELGDSALYFCASSVDLSDRGSSPLHFGNGTRLTVT.

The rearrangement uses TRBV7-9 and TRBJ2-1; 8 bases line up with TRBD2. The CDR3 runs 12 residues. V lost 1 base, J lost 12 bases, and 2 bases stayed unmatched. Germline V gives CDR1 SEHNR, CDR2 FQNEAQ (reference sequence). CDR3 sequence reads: CASSLDAGGQFF. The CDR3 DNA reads TGTGCCAGCAGCTTAGACGCGGGGGGGCAGTTCTTC.

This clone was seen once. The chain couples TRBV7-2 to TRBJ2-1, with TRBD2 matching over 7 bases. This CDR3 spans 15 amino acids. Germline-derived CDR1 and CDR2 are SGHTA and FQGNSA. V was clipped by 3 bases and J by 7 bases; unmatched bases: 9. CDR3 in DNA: TGTGCCAGCAGCTTCGGGCGGGAGCGAGGAAATGAGCAGTTCTTC. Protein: CASSFGRERGNEQFF.

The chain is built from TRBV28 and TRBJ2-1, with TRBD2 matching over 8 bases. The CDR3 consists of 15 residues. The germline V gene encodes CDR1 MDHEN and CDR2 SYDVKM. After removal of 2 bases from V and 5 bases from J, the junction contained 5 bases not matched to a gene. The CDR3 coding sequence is TGTGCCAGCAGTTTAGAGGTAGCGGGACACAATGAGCAGTTCTTC. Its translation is CASSLEVAGHNEQFF.

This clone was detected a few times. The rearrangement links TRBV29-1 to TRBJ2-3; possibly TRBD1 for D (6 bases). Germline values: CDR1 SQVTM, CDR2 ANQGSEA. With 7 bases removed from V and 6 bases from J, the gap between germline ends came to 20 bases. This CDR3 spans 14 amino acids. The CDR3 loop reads CSARYTGPGDTQYF. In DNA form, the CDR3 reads TGCAGCGCTCGATATACAGGGCCCGGCGATACGCAGTATTTT.

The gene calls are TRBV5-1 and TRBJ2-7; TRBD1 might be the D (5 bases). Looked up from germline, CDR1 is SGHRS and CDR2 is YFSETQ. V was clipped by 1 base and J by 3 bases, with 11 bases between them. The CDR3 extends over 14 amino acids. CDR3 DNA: TGCGCCAGCAGCTTGACAGGATCCTACTACGAGCAGTACTTC. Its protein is CASSLTGSYYEQYF.

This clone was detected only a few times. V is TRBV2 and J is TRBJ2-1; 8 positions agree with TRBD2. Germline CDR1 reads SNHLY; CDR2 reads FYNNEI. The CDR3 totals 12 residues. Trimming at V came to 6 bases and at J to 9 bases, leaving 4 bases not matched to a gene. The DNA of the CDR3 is TGTGCCAGCAGCCGTAGCGGGACTGAGCAGTTCTTC. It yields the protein CASSRSGTEQFF.

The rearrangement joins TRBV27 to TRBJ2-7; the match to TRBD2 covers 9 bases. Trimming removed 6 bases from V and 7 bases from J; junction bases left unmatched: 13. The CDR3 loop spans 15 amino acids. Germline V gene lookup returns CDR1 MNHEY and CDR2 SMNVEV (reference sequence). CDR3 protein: CASRTSGTAGGEQYF. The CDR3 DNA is TGTGCCAGCAGAACCTCCGGGACAGCGGGAGGAGAGCAGTACTTC.

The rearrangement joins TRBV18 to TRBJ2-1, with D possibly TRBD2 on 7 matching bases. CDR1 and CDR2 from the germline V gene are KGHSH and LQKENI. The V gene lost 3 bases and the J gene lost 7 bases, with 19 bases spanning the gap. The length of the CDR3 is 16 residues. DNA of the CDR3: TGTGCCAGCTCACCCCTCCCCGGGGAGGGGGGGAATGAGCAGTTCTTC. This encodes CASSPLPGEGGNEQFF.

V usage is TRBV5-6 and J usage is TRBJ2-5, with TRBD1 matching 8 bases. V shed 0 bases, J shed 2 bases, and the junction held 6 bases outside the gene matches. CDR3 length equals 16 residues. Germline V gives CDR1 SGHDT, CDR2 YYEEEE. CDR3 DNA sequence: TGTGCCAGCAGCTTGGCGGCAGGGGGCTGGCAAGAGACCCAGTACTTC. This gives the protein CASSLAAGGWQETQYF. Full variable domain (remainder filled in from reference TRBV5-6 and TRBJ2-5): DAGVTQSPTHLIKTRGQQVTLRCSPKSGHDTVSWYQQALGQGPQFIFQYYEEEERQRGNFPDRFSGHQFPNYSSELNVNALLLGDSALYLCASSLAAGGWQETQYFGPGTRLLVL.